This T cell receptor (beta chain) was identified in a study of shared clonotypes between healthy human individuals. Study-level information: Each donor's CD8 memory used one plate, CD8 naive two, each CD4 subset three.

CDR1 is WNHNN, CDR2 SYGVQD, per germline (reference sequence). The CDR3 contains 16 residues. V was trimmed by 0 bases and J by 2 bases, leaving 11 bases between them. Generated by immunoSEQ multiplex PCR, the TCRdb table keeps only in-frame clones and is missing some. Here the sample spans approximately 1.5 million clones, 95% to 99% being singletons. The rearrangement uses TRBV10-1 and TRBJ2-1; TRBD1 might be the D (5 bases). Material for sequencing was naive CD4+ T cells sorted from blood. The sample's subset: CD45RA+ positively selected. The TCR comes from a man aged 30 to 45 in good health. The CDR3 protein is CASSESAGLAYNEQFF. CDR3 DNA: TGCGCCAGCAGTGAGTCGGCAGGGCTCGCCTACAATGAGCAGTTCTTC.